The clone carrying this T cell receptor (beta chain) was seen a single time. Its antigen is still unknown. One end of the junction varies from germline; a read error may be responsible. The source of the sample is a study of T cell responses to AZD1222 COVID-19 vaccine. The table came from immunoSEQ multiplex PCR; TCRdb's copy has only in-frame clones and leaves some out. The sample records over 45,000 clones, roughly 85% being singletons. Study results and caveats: Spike-spanning, vaccine-associated CD4 TCRs were dominant at 160-218 and 743-854. Sampling that yielded the repertoires occurred only after the peak T cell response. Among the donors, most were white British and more were female, and clonal diversity was possibly underestimated. Reportedly, nearly half the spike-specific TCRs target unmutated variant regions.

This specimen consisted of peripheral blood, obtained on day 0 of MenACWY control vaccination. This TCR derives from an adult in good health.

The CDR3: CASSSGHEQYF. The CDR3 DNA sequence: TGTGCTAGCAGCTCGGGCCACGAGCAGTACTTC. The chain links TRBV7-7 to TRBJ2-7; no clear D gene. Per the germline V gene, CDR1 is SSHAT and CDR2 is FNYEAQ (reference sequence). This CDR3 region has 11 residues. Combining the CDR3 with reference TRBV7-7 and TRBJ2-7 gives the whole variable domain GAGVSQSPRYKVTKRGQDVTLRCDPISSHATLYWYQQALGQGPEFLTYFNYEAQPDKSGLPSDRFSAERPEGSISTLTIQRTEQRDSAMYRCASSSGHEQYFGPGTRLTVT.